Given below is one T cell receptor beta chain in context. Its specificity is unknown. Germline CDR1 MRHNA, CDR2 SNTAGT. The ends lost 4 bases at V and 6 bases at J; junction bases unmatched: 4. The CDR3 consists of 14 residues. This entry comes from a study of shared clonotypes between healthy human individuals. Notes on the study in general: A reduction in generation probabilities was seen for non-shared clonotypes relative to those shared by all four donors.

Methods used by the authors: ImmunoSEQ only sent back junction sequences with no quality scores, so filtering was done differently. The protocol was immunoSEQ multiplex PCR, while the TCRdb copy is restricted to in-frame clones and leaves out a portion. That table supplies the V and J calls and clone size; D and trimming were determined from the DNA. Counted here are 1.6 million or so clones, approximately 98.5% occurring once; the ten biggest clones make up about 0.4%. A CD45RA+ naive subset and a CD45RA-negative memory subset were split from CD4+ cells. This sequence joins TRBV6-4 and TRBJ2-1, with 9 positions matching TRBD1. The sequence was collected from a man aged 25 to 40 in good health. The sequenced material came from naive CD4+ T cells sorted from blood. Sample subset: CD45RA+ positively selected. The CDR3 DNA reads TGTGCCAGCAGTGTAGAGACAGGGGGCAATGAGCAGTTCTTC. Its translation is CASSVETGGNEQFF.